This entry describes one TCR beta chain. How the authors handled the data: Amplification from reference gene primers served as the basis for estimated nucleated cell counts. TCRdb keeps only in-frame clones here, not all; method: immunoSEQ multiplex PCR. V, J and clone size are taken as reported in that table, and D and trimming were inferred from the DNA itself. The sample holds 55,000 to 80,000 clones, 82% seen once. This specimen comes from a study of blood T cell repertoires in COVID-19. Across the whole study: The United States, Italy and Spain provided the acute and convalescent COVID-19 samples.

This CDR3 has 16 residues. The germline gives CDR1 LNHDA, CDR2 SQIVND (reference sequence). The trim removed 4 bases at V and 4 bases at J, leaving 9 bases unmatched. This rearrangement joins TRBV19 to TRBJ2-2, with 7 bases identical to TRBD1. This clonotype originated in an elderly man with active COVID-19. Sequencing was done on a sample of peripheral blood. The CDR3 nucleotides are TGTGCCAGTAGTACCGTCTACAGGGGCCGCACCGGGGAGCTGTTTTTT. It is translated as CASSTVYRGRTGELFF. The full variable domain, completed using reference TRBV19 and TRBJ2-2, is DGGITQSPKYLFRKEGQNVTLSCEQNLNHDAMYWYRQDPGQGLRLIYYSQIVNDFQKGDIAEGYSVSREKKESFPLTVTSAQKNPTAFYLCASSTVYRGRTGELFFGEGSRLTVL.